The TCR beta chain under discussion was sequenced for a study of shared clonotypes between healthy human individuals. Assay: immunoSEQ multiplex PCR; the TCRdb copy retains only in-frame clones and omits some. The table records roughly 2.1 million clones, roughly 91% of them present only once. The naive CD8 subset, CD45RO-negative cells positively selected for CCR7, excluded terminally differentiated effector memory CD45RA+ cells. Per germline, CDR1 LGHNA and CDR2 YSLEER. The CDR3 consists of 15 residues. V was trimmed by 0 bases and J by 7 bases, leaving 16 bases between them. The sequence was collected from a man aged 18 to 35 in good health. Some clones in this sample may be carry-over from other donors' samples. The sample was naive CD8+ T cells from PBMCs. The chain carries TRBV4-3 and TRBJ2-7; D uncertain. The CDR3, as DNA: TGCGCCAGCAGCCAAGATTTTCGGCCAGATGATGAGCAGTACTTC. Encoded protein: CASSQDFRPDDEQYF.